This T cell receptor beta chain derives from a study of beta chain features in type 1 diabetes (dated by TCRdb to 2016 to 2018). About the investigation overall: Patients and healthy donors did not differ in mean age, gender distribution, total cell number or subset yield. A total of 85 million to 110 million sorted cells were examined across all samples, and RNA yield correlated strongly with the number of cells per subset. The study compared TCRB repertoires of sorted circulating CD4+ T cell subsets between recently diagnosed type 1 diabetes patients and matched healthy donors. Whereas all 30 or so donors provided naive and central memory subsets, regulatory and stem cell-like memory subsets were isolated from just 8 patients and roughly 8 healthy donors.

Each donor gave one peripheral blood draw, about 110 mL on average, collected into heparinised tubes. Naive, central memory, regulatory and stem cell-like memory CD4+ T cells were sorted on a BD FACSAria II using a panel including CD45RO, CCR7, CD25, CD127, CD95 and CD27. A purity above 98% was achieved for all sorted populations. PBMCs were separated immediately by Lymphoprep density gradient centrifugation and were stained directly, without being cultured. So that batch effects would be minimized, each experiment stained and sorted samples in pairs, pairing one healthy donor with one patient. The High Capacity cDNA Reverse Transcription Kit was used to reverse transcribe all of the isolated RNA, meaning that expressed TCRB transcripts were what got sequenced. Naive, central memory and regulatory T cell samples underwent deep immunoSEQ sequencing, averaging about 3.57 million total reads per sample. Sorted cells were lysed in RLT buffer and RNA was extracted with DNase-treated RNeasy Micro or Mini kits, depending on cell number. Each cell subset was processed on its own to prevent cross-contamination, while patient and healthy donor samples were processed together. The immunoSEQ multiplex PCR was used to amplify TCRB sequences from cDNA, generating 87-bp fragments that spanned the CDR3 region. Sequencing of the amplicons was done on the Illumina HiSeq platform. Per the original workflow: PCR bias was corrected computationally using synthetic template baselines, and reads within Hamming distance 2 were collapsed, with unmergeable singletons discarded. Reads were aligned against IMGT so that V, D and J genes, CDR3 length and insertions or deletions at six rearrangement sites could be assigned. Within each subset, clonotype counts were normalized to the number of sorted cells before true diversity and Gini coefficients were calculated with the tcR R package. The overlap coefficient, calculated on TCRB nucleotide sequences, was used to measure repertoire sharing. As a proxy for the pre-selection repertoire, out-of-frame TCRB sequences from naive cells were analyzed. Sourced from immuneACCESS, this table was stored by TCRdb with only in-frame sequences that have V and J called. A share of the clones is absent; for the studies checked, an unresolved V gene accounts for under half, and the remainder has no known explanation. V, J and clone size derive from that table, while D and trimming were established from the DNA sequence. This sample has 300,000 to 450,000 clones in its table, and 10% to 15% of those were observed once. The ten largest clones represent roughly 0.017% of the sample.

Summary of the overall study and its limitations: Sequencing cDNA rather than genomic DNA could over-represent highly expressing activated cells, although activation and CD3 levels did not differ between groups. Shorter templates might have been favored by PCR, but patient and control samples were amplified and corrected together, so both groups would have been affected equally by any skew. A moderate but significant shortening of TCRB CDR3 length was observed in type 1 diabetes patients in all four CD4+ subsets. Naive, central memory and regulatory TCRB repertoires appeared to be more similar among patients than among healthy donors. Fewer insertions and more nucleotide deletions at VDJ recombination sites were observed in patients with type 1 diabetes, implying thymic rearrangement abnormalities. Because the HLA sub-analyses included only small numbers of individuals, any influence of HLA type on TCRB rearrangement was left unresolved.

A word on this clone: No antigen is known for it. No much larger clone exists at a distance of one base, and base qualities are not known.

This sequence was found in a man between 18 and 35 years old in good health. The sequencing sample was made of naive CD4+ T cells from blood. The cell subset or site label, read with the paper, signifies: true naive CD4+ T cells.

The DNA reads as follows: TGTGCCAGCAGCTTTCCCCTTGAGGGCTATGGCTACACCTTC. Its product reads: CASSFPLEGYGYTF. Recombination joined TRBV7-2 with TRBJ1-2; the D gene remains uncertain. CDR1 and CDR2, looked up from the germline V gene, are SGHTA and FQGNSA. V is shortened by 3 bases, J by 4 bases, and the region joining them spans 12 bases. The CDR3 measures 14 amino acids from cysteine to phenylalanine. Solely the CDR3 DNA is kept, with 42 bases framed from the first base.